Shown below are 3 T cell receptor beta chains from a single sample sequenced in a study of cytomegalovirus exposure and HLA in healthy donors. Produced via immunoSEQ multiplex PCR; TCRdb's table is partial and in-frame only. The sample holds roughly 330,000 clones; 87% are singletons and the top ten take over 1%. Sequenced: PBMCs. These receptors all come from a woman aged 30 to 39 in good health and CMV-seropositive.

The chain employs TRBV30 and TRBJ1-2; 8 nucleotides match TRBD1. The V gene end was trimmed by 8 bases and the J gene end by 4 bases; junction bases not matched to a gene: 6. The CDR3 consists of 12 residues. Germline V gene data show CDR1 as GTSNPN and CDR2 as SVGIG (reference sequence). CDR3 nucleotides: TGTGCCAGTTGGACAGGGTCCTATGGCTACACCTTC. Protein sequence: CASWTGSYGYTF.

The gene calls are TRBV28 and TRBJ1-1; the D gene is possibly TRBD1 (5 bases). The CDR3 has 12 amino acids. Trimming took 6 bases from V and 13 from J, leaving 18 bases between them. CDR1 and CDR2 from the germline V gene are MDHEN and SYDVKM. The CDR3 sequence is CASSPRPETDFF. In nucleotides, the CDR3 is TGTGCCAGCAGCCCTAGGCCCGAGACAGATTTCTTT.

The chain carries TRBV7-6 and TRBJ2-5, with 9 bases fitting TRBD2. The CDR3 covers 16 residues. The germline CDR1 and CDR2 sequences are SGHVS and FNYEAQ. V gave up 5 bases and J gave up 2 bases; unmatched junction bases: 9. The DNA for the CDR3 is TGTGCCAGCAGCCCTACCCTAGCGGGGAGTCAAGAGACCCAGTACTTC. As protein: CASSPTLAGSQETQYF.